A selection of T cell receptor beta chains follows, all from one sample in a study of T cell repertoires in cytomegalovirus infection. TCRdb reanalysed the reads using MiXCR and keeps one entry per CDR3 protein. Counted here are approximately 150,000 distinct CDR3 sequences, approximately 17% occurring once; the ten biggest clones make up approximately 19%. The sample consisted of CD8+ T cells from PBMCs. The receptors here all came from a human donor in good health (CMV status not recorded). Some clones in this sample may be carry-over from other donors' samples. CDR3s leave out the opening cysteine and the closing phenylalanine or tryptophan. Not every row has a clone size; where given, it reads once, few, many or a size class.

size	V	J	CDR3
few	TRBV7-9	TRBJ2-1	ASSARLAGDSYNEQF
-	TRBV6-5	TRBJ2-5	ASSYGLAGRPQETQY
-	TRBV7-8	TRBJ2-5	ASSRYPPGYETQY
-	TRBV6-2/TRBV6-3	TRBJ2-6	ASSAGSPGANGLT
many	TRBV28	TRBJ2-2	ASSYRRLGEAGELF
-	TRBV28	TRBJ2-1	ATERTYNEQF
-	TRBV5-1	TRBJ2-1	ASRTRRDAGEQF
-	TRBV6-5	TRBJ1-2	ASSYKGDYGYT
-	TRBV20-1	TRBJ1-2	SARNRGATIPNYGYT
-	TRBV7-9	TRBJ1-2	ASSLSRGPGYT
-	TRBV20-1	TRBJ2-1	SASGGDFSYNEQF
-	TRBV19	TRBJ2-5	ASSIGYQETQY
-	TRBV11-2	TRBJ2-1	ASSPLEGHNEQF
-	TRBV6-2/TRBV6-3	TRBJ2-7	ASSYGAAPNEQY
-	TRBV12-3/TRBV12-4	TRBJ2-7	ASSSRQALGYEQY
few	TRBV12-3/TRBV12-4	TRBJ1-1	ASSSLQVLNTKAF
-	TRBV28	TRBJ1-1	ASSPPDSIEAF
-	TRBV13	TRBJ2-1	ASSSTEYYNEQF
-	TRBV29-1	TRBJ2-3	SVIGLSSTDTQY
-	TRBV7-2	TRBJ2-1	ASSYAGGREF
many	TRBV7-2	TRBJ2-1	ASKEVRDEQF
-	TRBV29-1	TRBJ1-6	SVPPLGCSSYNSPLH
many	TRBV7-2	TRBJ2-3	ASSPISSGRRGDTQY
few	TRBV6-5	TRBJ2-7	ASSYGNTFYEQY
many	TRBV7-3	TRBJ1-2	ASSPTGTGAMGYT
few	TRBV27	TRBJ1-5	ASSLGRGKPQH
few	TRBV7-2	TRBJ2-7	ASSPEVGRSRDEQY
-	TRBV11-2	TRBJ2-1	ASSPRRDRVENEQF
-	TRBV6-6	TRBJ1-1	ASSLGWRTEAF
few	TRBV27	TRBJ1-2	ASSLTFAATYGYT
few	TRBV7-2	TRBJ2-5	ASSPSVGGDQETQY
-	TRBV15	TRBJ1-1	ATSRGGGTEAF
-	TRBV7-6	TRBJ2-1	ASSPSSSYNEQF
-	TRBV27	TRBJ2-1	ASSWVGRGNEQF
-	TRBV7-2	TRBJ2-2	ASSSGTNTGELF
-	TRBV6-6	TRBJ2-7	ASSYSIETVVYEQY
few	TRBV6-2/TRBV6-3	TRBJ2-7	ASSYGGSYEQY
few	TRBV6-6	TRBJ1-2	ASSYTGGYT
few	TRBV13	TRBJ2-7	ASSTRDFNYEQY
few	TRBV7-6	TRBJ1-1	ASSPNSFEAF
many	TRBV7-2	TRBJ1-2	ASSLYYRTNYGYT
-	TRBV24-1	TRBJ2-2	ATGQGPSSTGELF
-	TRBV28	TRBJ2-3	ASSVRGTDTQY
-	TRBV6-2/TRBV6-3	TRBJ2-7	ASSFGSAFSYEQY
few	TRBV6-2/TRBV6-3	TRBJ1-6	ASTKEDYSPLH
few	TRBV28	TRBJ1-3	ASSGRGRSKSSGNTIY
few	TRBV12-3/TRBV12-4	TRBJ2-3	ASSRDSIDTQY
few	TRBV5-5	TRBJ2-1	ASTLSLFSGAKDNEQF
once	TRBV14	TRBJ2-7	ASSQGEGSYEQY
few	TRBV6-2/TRBV6-3	TRBJ2-1	ASSPPGLHNEQF
few	TRBV18	TRBJ2-1	ASSPSGQGPYNEQF